This passage covers 18 T cell receptor beta chains from one sample sequenced in a study of cytomegalovirus exposure and HLA in healthy donors. Primers for the PCR totalled 60 Vbeta and 13 Jbeta. TCRdb's copy holds only in-frame clones and misses some; the assay was immunoSEQ multiplex PCR. This table has 190,000 or so clones, about four fifths appearing once. Sequenced input: PBMCs. All receptors derive from a girl under 18 in good health and CMV-seropositive.

This clone was observed once. The chain employs TRBV5-1 and TRBJ2-5; 9 bases match TRBD2. Germline CDR1 is SGHRS and CDR2 is YFSETQ. The ends lost 2 bases at V and 4 bases at J; junction bases unmatched: 12. The CDR3 totals 17 residues. In nucleotides, the CDR3 is TGCGCCAGCAGCTTAATACTTGCTAGCGGGGTCGGAGAGACCCAGTACTTC. This sequence encodes CASSLILASGVGETQYF.

V and J are TRBV9 and TRBJ2-2; D not certain. With 0 bases removed from V and 4 bases from J, the gap between germline ends came to 19 bases. The CDR3 spans 18 residues. CDR1 is SGDLS and CDR2 is YYNGEE in the germline V gene. The CDR3: CASSVDPNWQSLTGELFF. The CDR3 DNA follows: TGTGCCAGCAGCGTAGACCCGAATTGGCAGTCCCTCACCGGGGAGCTGTTTTTT.

This sequence joins TRBV5-6 and TRBJ2-7; 8 nucleotides match TRBD2. The V gene end was trimmed by 1 base and the J gene end by 4 bases; junction bases not matched to a gene: 7. The CDR3 runs to 15 residues. Germline CDR1 and CDR2: SGHDT and YYEEEE. CDR3 protein: CASSLFSGGGYEQYF. The CDR3 DNA reads TGTGCCAGCAGCTTGTTTTCCGGCGGGGGGTACGAGCAGTACTTC.

In its sample, this clone was seen a few times. The V call is TRBV30, the J call TRBJ1-3; possibly TRBD1 for D (6 bases). The CDR3 has 15 amino acids. V lost 4 bases, J lost 4 bases, and 17 bases lay in between. The germline gives CDR1 GTSNPN, CDR2 SVGIG (reference sequence). The CDR3: CAWMMVQGKGNTIYF. CDR3 DNA: TGTGCCTGGATGATGGTACAGGGCAAAGGAAACACCATATATTTT.

This clone was recorded a few times. This rearrangement joins TRBV2 to TRBJ1-4; D is unresolved. CDR3 length equals 15 residues. V lost 7 bases and J 0 bases, leaving 12 bases between the germline ends. CDR1 and CDR2 (germline): SNHLY, FYNNEI. CDR3 protein: CASNLEYSTNEKLFF. The CDR3 coding sequence is TGTGCCAGCAATTTAGAATATTCAACTAATGAAAAACTGTTTTTT.

The chain links TRBV6-6 to TRBJ1-2, with no clear D. V was cut by 0 bases and J by 8 bases, with 10 bases left in between. Germline CDR1 MNHNY, CDR2 SVGAGI (reference sequence). This CDR3 contains 13 residues. CDR3 sequence: CASSYSAVMGYTF. CDR3 DNA sequence: TGTGCCAGCAGTTACTCGGCAGTTATGGGCTACACCTTC.

This clone has just a few counts. The chain employs TRBV9 and TRBJ2-1, with a tentative D call TRBD2 (6 bases). V was pared by 0 bases and J by 7 bases, with 17 bases between. Germline V gene data show CDR1 as SGDLS and CDR2 as YYNGEE. This CDR3 has 16 residues. CDR3 DNA: TGTGCCAGCAGCGTAGAGCTGCGGGGCCCGGCTAATGAGCAGTTCTTC. Protein: CASSVELRGPANEQFF.

This chain joins TRBV5-4 and TRBJ2-3, with TRBD2 as a possible D gene (5 bases). CDR3 length equals 12 residues. V shed 1 base and J shed 9 bases, with 9 bases lying between them. CDR1 is SGHNT, CDR2 YYREEE, per germline (reference sequence). The CDR3 sequence is CASSLNERTQYF. CDR3 nucleotides: TGTGCCAGCAGCTTGAACGAGCGGACGCAGTATTTT.

The rearrangement links TRBV7-9 to TRBJ2-5; 9 bases are a match to TRBD2. Germline V gives CDR1 SEHNR, CDR2 FQNEAQ (reference sequence). With V trimmed by 1 base and J by 5 bases, 5 bases remained unmatched. This CDR3 has 15 residues. CDR3 region: CASSLVGTSMETQYF. The CDR3 DNA reads TGTGCCAGCAGCTTAGTAGGGACTAGCATGGAGACCCAGTACTTC.

Only a few counts were recorded for this clone. The V gene is TRBV15, the J gene TRBJ1-4; D is perhaps TRBD1 (5 bases). Trimming took 5 bases from V and 13 from J, leaving 20 bases between them. Germline V gene data show CDR1 as LNHNV and CDR2 as YYDKDF (reference sequence). The CDR3 is 14 residues long. The CDR3 nucleotides are TGTGCCACCAGCGGGGGGGAGGGCTTGAGTGGACTGTTTTTT. This gives the protein CATSGGEGLSGLFF.

V and J are TRBV5-1 and TRBJ2-3; D possibly corresponds to TRBD2 (7 bases). Trimming left V 4 bases short and J 1 base short, with 13 bases between. Germline-derived CDR1 and CDR2 are SGHRS and YFSETQ. The CDR3 is made up of 15 amino acids. DNA for the CDR3: TGCGCCAGCAGCCCCTTGGGGGGGCGCACAGATACGCAGTATTTT. It codes for CASSPLGGRTDTQYF.

The chain has TRBV10-1 and TRBJ1-3, with D possibly TRBD1 on 5 matching bases. The V end was cut by 0 bases, the J end by 2 bases, with 8 bases between. The CDR3 extends over 15 amino acids. Looked up from germline, CDR1 is WNHNN and CDR2 is SYGVQD (reference sequence). CDR3 in amino acids: CASSESSGPGNTIYF. Written as DNA, the CDR3 is TGCGCCAGCAGTGAGTCTTCAGGGCCTGGAAACACCATATATTTT.

This clone has a single count. The chain recombines TRBV10-2 with TRBJ1-2, with no clear D. The germline V and J ends were trimmed by 6 bases and 4 bases, with 18 bases remaining between them. Looked up from germline, CDR1 is WSHSY and CDR2 is SAAADI. The CDR3 contains 15 residues. CDR3 protein: CASRPGGRPAYGYTF. CDR3 DNA sequence: TGCGCCAGCAGACCCGGCGGCAGACCAGCCTATGGCTACACCTTC.

This chain uses TRBV27 with TRBJ2-2; D is unclear. Deletions cut 6 bases from V and 4 bases from J, with 6 bases between. CDR1 is MNHEY and CDR2 is SMNVEV in the germline V gene (reference sequence). CDR3 length: 12 residues. CDR3 region: CASRWPTGELFF. The CDR3 DNA reads TGTGCCAGCAGATGGCCCACCGGGGAGCTGTTTTTT.

The chain joins TRBV6-5 to TRBJ1-4, with 8 bases that match TRBD1. This CDR3 has 14 amino acids. The junction had 11 bases not matched to a gene; V was cut back by 9 bases and J by 8 bases. Per the germline V gene, CDR1 is MNHEY and CDR2 is SVGAGI. In DNA form, the CDR3 reads TGTGCCAGTAGACGGGACAGGATTTCCGAAAAACTGTTTTTT. Translation gives CASRRDRISEKLFF.

The chain joins TRBV7-9 to TRBJ2-1; D perhaps matches TRBD1 (5 bases). Germline loops: CDR1 SEHNR, CDR2 FQNEAQ (reference sequence). There are 17 residues in the CDR3. The V gene lost 5 bases and the J gene lost 0 bases, with 17 bases spanning the gap. The CDR3 sequence is CASSVTVTLSSYNEQFF. DNA for the CDR3: TGTGCCAGCAGCGTGACAGTAACCCTTAGCTCCTACAATGAGCAGTTCTTC.

The rearrangement links TRBV7-2 to TRBJ1-6; 8 bases are shared with TRBD1. Germline trimming cut 6 bases from V and 9 bases from J; bases unmatched to any gene: 7. The CDR3 covers 14 residues. CDR1 SGHTA and CDR2 FQGNSA come from the germline V gene. CDR3 loop: CASRQDRVVSPLHF. As DNA, the CDR3 is TGTGCCAGCAGACAGGACAGGGTCGTTTCACCCCTCCACTTT.

The chain recombines TRBV5-4 with TRBJ1-4; D remains ambiguous. Germline CDR1 is SGHNT and CDR2 is YYREEE (reference sequence). The V and J ends lost 4 bases and 0 bases respectively, with 13 bases between them. The CDR3 is 16 residues long. CDR3 amino acids: CASSPSRTATNEKLFF. The CDR3 bases are TGTGCCAGCAGCCCTTCTAGGACTGCAACTAATGAAAAACTGTTTTTT.